This entry lists 9 T cell receptor beta chains sequenced from one sample in a study of identical twins. TCRdb used MiXCR to reprocess the 5' RACE reads, holding one entry per CDR3 protein. The sample holds more than 650,000 distinct CDR3 sequences; around 5.7% are singletons and the top ten take roughly 1.8%. Sequenced input: naive T cells sorted from blood. The receptors shown here come from a man aged 18 to 30 in good health.

This clonotype was picked up many times. The rearrangement joins TRBV15 to TRBJ2-2; 8 bases map to TRBD2. Germline V gene lookup returns CDR1 LNHNV and CDR2 YYDKDF (reference sequence). CDR3 size: 15 residues. Trimming removed 6 bases from V and 2 bases from J; junction bases left unmatched: 5. The chain's CDR3 is CATSVAGSNTGELFF. CDR3 DNA sequence: TGTGCCACCAGTGTAGCGGGATCAAACACCGGGGAGCTGTTTTTT.

The table lists this clonotype with many counts. The chain uses TRBV5-1 and TRBJ2-4, with 7 bases matching TRBD1. Germline-derived CDR1 and CDR2 are SGHRS and YFSETQ. With V trimmed by 0 bases and J by 3 bases, 0 bases remained unmatched. The CDR3 loop spans 14 amino acids. The CDR3 coding sequence is TGCGCCAGCAGCTTGGGGGACAGCAAAAACATTCAGTACTTC. Its protein product is CASSLGDSKNIQYF.

This clonotype was found many times. V is TRBV20-1 and J is TRBJ2-1, with D possibly TRBD2 on 6 matching bases. The V end lost 6 bases, the J end lost 4 bases, and 19 bases lay between the germline ends. The V gene's germline CDR1 is DFQATT and CDR2 SNEGSKA (reference sequence). This CDR3 has 15 residues. DNA for the CDR3: TGCAGTGCGCGAAAACCCGGACTACCATACAATGAGCAGTTCTTC. It yields the protein CSARKPGLPYNEQFF.

The rearrangement uses TRBV20-1 and TRBJ1-5; D unclear. Trimming pared 6 bases from V and 5 bases from J, leaving 14 bases between. CDR3 length equals 13 residues. Germline CDR1 and CDR2: DFQATT and SNEGSKA (reference sequence). For the CDR3, the DNA is TGCAGTGCCGGGGAGTCTGCGGATCAGCCCCAGCATTTT. Translated, it gives CSAGESADQPQHF.

The DNA of the CDR3 is TGTGCCAGCAGCCAGGGGGCGGCAGCGGGAGTCTATGAGCAGTTCTTC. Its translation: CASSQGAAAGVYEQFF. This sequence joins TRBV4-2 and TRBJ2-1; 8 positions agree with TRBD2. CDR1 LGHNA and CDR2 YNFKEQ come from the germline V gene. The CDR3 sequence is 16 residues long. The V segment lost 3 bases and the J segment 8 bases; nucleotides outside the gene matches: 12.

This clonotype was counted ten times or more. The chain recombines TRBV27 with TRBJ2-7; a weak D match, TRBD2 (5 bases). Trimming stripped 2 bases from V and 2 bases from J, with 10 bases between. Per germline, CDR1 MNHEY and CDR2 SMNVEV (reference sequence). This CDR3 has 14 amino acids. The CDR3 DNA reads TGTGCCAGCAGTTTAGCGGGTATTACCTACGAGCAGTACTTC. It specifies CASSLAGITYEQYF.

This clonotype appeared a few times. The chain recombines TRBV11-2 with TRBJ2-1, with D unclear. V dropped 1 base and J dropped 8 bases, with 9 bases sitting between them. This CDR3 spans 13 amino acids. CDR1 and CDR2 (germline): SGHAT, FQNNGV. The CDR3: CASSLVWVYEQFF. The CDR3 DNA sequence: TGTGCCAGCAGCTTAGTTTGGGTATATGAGCAGTTCTTC.

J is TRBJ1-2 and V is TRBV5-6; 8 positions match TRBD1. The CDR3 is 16 amino acids. The junction had 15 bases not matched to a gene; V was cut back by 5 bases and J by 6 bases. The germline V gene encodes CDR1 SGHDT and CDR2 YYEEEE. The CDR3 DNA is TGTGCCAGCAGATACGGGACAGGTGGCCCAATGGATGGCTACACCTTC. It translates to CASRYGTGGPMDGYTF.

The rearrangement links TRBV12-3 or TRBV12-4 to TRBJ2-7; the match to TRBD1 covers 7 bases. V shed 6 bases and J 3 bases; nucleotides not matched to a gene: 8. CDR3 length: 14 residues. The CDR3 here is CASSRGQVFYEQYF. The DNA for the CDR3 is TGTGCCAGCAGCCGAGGACAGGTCTTCTACGAGCAGTACTTC.